This T cell receptor beta chain is from a study of beta chain features in type 1 diabetes. Regarding the study as a whole: A moderate, significant TCRB CDR3 shortening appeared in type 1 diabetes across four CD4+ subsets.

Comment on this clone: Its antigen is unknown.

Trimming took off 0 bases at V and 11 bases at J, with 11 bases between the two ends. This CDR3 has 13 residues. Germline values: CDR1 LGHNA, CDR2 YSLEER. cDNA synthesis used the whole RNA isolate, giving expressed TCRB sequences. Profiled with immunoSEQ multiplex PCR; TCRdb holds only in-frame clones, not every one. The sample has about 660,000 clones, about 14% seen once. The rearrangement joins TRBV4-3 to TRBJ1-5; D remains ambiguous. The material sequenced was naive CD4+ T cells from blood. This receptor was identified in a man between 18 and 29 years old with type 1 diabetes. The CDR3 nucleotides read TGCGCCAGCAGCCAAGATAGAGGGCAAACCCAGCATTTT. Translating it yields CASSQDRGQTQHF.